The rows below give T cell receptor beta chains drawn from one sample of a study of T cell repertoires in cytomegalovirus infection. TCRdb redid the calling of the reads with MiXCR, one entry per CDR3 protein. This sample carries about 770,000 distinct CDR3 sequences, about 29% of them seen once, and the ten largest clones take 13%. The antigens these receptors bind are not known. The material sequenced was cultured CD8+ T cells from PBMCs, taken from culture after CMV antigen stimulation. These receptors all come from a human donor in good health (CMV status not recorded). Some clones in this sample may be carry-over from other donors' samples. Each CDR3 is given with its conserved first and last residue. D genes are given only for firm matches. For some rows the clone size is stated as once, few or many, or as a class when expanded; others skip it.

V gene: TRBV3-1
J gene: TRBJ1-5
clone size: many
D gene: -
CDR3 protein: CASSQGGHRRAAPQHF
CDR3 DNA: TGTGCCAGCAGCCAAGGAGGTCATCGGCGGGCAGCGCCCCAGCATTTT

V gene: TRBV14
J gene: TRBJ2-3
clone size: few
D gene: -
CDR3 protein: CATRPPGHSTDTQYF
CDR3 DNA: TGTGCCACCAGACCGCCGGGACACAGCACAGATACGCAGTATTTT

V gene: TRBV6-8
J gene: TRBJ2-2
clone size: -
D gene: TRBD2
CDR3 protein: CASSYSTPGRGGTGELFF
CDR3 DNA: TGTGCCAGCAGTTACTCGACCCCCGGTCGGGGGGGCACCGGGGAGCTGTTTTTT

V gene: TRBV7-3
J gene: TRBJ1-1
clone size: many
D gene: TRBD1
CDR3 protein: CASSLTPTGALLNTEAFF
CDR3 DNA: TGTGCCAGCAGCTTAACGCCCACAGGGGCCCTCTTGAACACTGAAGCTTTCTTT

V gene: TRBV6-8
J gene: TRBJ1-5
clone size: -
D gene: -
CDR3 protein: CASSSSPSNQPQHF
CDR3 DNA: TGTGCCAGCAGCAGCAGTCCATCCAATCAGCCCCAGCATTTT

V gene: TRBV12-3/TRBV12-4
J gene: TRBJ1-2
clone size: few
D gene: -
CDR3 protein: CASSYPGLYGYTF
CDR3 DNA: TGTGCCAGCAGTTACCCAGGGCTCTATGGCTACACCTTC

V gene: TRBV25-1
J gene: TRBJ2-3
clone size: few
D gene: -
CDR3 protein: CASNYGRTDTQYF
CDR3 DNA: TGTGCCAGCAATTATGGTAGGACAGATACGCAGTATTTT

V gene: TRBV12-3/TRBV12-4
J gene: TRBJ2-5
clone size: few
D gene: TRBD2
CDR3 protein: CASSPAVVGLAGETQYF
CDR3 DNA: TGTGCCAGCAGTCCCGCGGTCGTGGGACTAGCGGGAGAGACCCAGTACTTC

V gene: TRBV20-1
J gene: TRBJ1-3
clone size: -
D gene: -
CDR3 protein: CSARTGLGNTIYF
CDR3 DNA: TGCAGTGCCCGGACGGGACTGGGGAACACCATATATTTT

V gene: TRBV7-9
J gene: TRBJ2-1
clone size: -
D gene: -
CDR3 protein: CASSLEQGYSSYNEQFF
CDR3 DNA: TGTGCCAGCAGCTTAGAGCAGGGTTATAGCTCCTACAATGAGCAGTTCTTC

V gene: TRBV2
J gene: TRBJ2-3
clone size: -
D gene: -
CDR3 protein: CASKGGDTQYF
CDR3 DNA: TGTGCCAGCAAAGGAGGAGATACGCAGTATTTT

V gene: TRBV12-3/TRBV12-4
J gene: TRBJ1-2
clone size: -
D gene: -
CDR3 protein: CASSFGPLDVRVDGYTF
CDR3 DNA: TGTGCCAGCAGTTTCGGTCCGCTAGACGTACGTGTCGATGGCTACACCTTC

V gene: TRBV7-6
J gene: TRBJ2-2
clone size: few
D gene: -
CDR3 protein: CASSLEAVGELFF
CDR3 DNA: TGTGCCAGCAGCTTAGAGGCGGTCGGGGAGCTGTTTTTT

V gene: TRBV11-2
J gene: TRBJ2-1
clone size: few
D gene: -
CDR3 protein: CASFAQESSSYNEQFF
CDR3 DNA: TGTGCCAGCTTCGCGCAGGAGTCTTCCTCCTACAATGAGCAGTTCTTC